Below are 25 T cell receptor beta chains sequenced from a single sample in a study of cytomegalovirus exposure and HLA in healthy donors. PCR employed 60 Vbeta and 13 Jbeta primers. Profiled with immunoSEQ multiplex PCR; TCRdb holds only in-frame clones, not every one. The sample carries approximately 89,000 clones, approximately 80% recorded once. The sample taken for sequencing was PBMCs. These TCRs come from a man aged 25 to 40 in good health and CMV-seronegative.

The rearrangement uses TRBV5-1 and TRBJ2-7; 7 nucleotides line up with TRBD1. In germline, CDR1 is SGHRS, CDR2 YFSETQ. This CDR3 spans 18 amino acids. The trim removed 1 base at V and 5 bases at J, leaving 18 bases unmatched. The CDR3 here is CASSLIDDRRGQTNEQYF. DNA of the CDR3: TGCGCCAGCAGCTTGATCGATGACCGAAGGGGACAGACAAACGAGCAGTACTTC.

The V gene is TRBV19, the J gene TRBJ1-4; 10 positions agree with TRBD1. CDR3 length: 16 amino acids. Trimming took 7 bases from V and 8 from J; bases not matched to a gene: 13. The germline V gene encodes CDR1 LNHDA and CDR2 SQIVND (reference sequence). In DNA, the CDR3 is TGTGCCAGTACCTCGCCCTGGACAGGGGGGGTGGAAAAACTGTTTTTT. Residues: CASTSPWTGGVEKLFF. Using reference TRBV19 and TRBJ1-4 for the parts outside the CDR3, the full variable domain is DGGITQSPKYLFRKEGQNVTLSCEQNLNHDAMYWYRQDPGQGLRLIYYSQIVNDFQKGDIAEGYSVSREKKESFPLTVTSAQKNPTAFYLCASTSPWTGGVEKLFFGSGTQLSVL.

As to this clone: A read error is possible here, since a much larger clone lies one base away. V gene TRBV6-4 combines with J gene TRBJ2-3; 14 bases map to TRBD2. V lost 4 bases, J lost 4 bases, and 1 base stayed unmatched. Germline V CDR1 and CDR2: MRHNA, SNTAGT. The CDR3 is made up of 15 amino acids. DNA for the CDR3: TGTGCCAGCAGTGGACTAGCGGGGGGGCCAGATACGCAGTATTTT. This sequence encodes CASSGLAGGPDTQYF.

The chain uses TRBV21-1 and TRBJ1-4; the tabulated D call, TRBD1, remains unverified against the DNA. TRBV21-1 is a known pseudogene. The CDR3 extends over 15 amino acids. CDR3 sequence (DNA): TGTGCCAGCAGCCCCCTCGAAGGGGTGTGCGAAAAACTGTTTTTT. Amino acid sequence: CASSPLEGVCEKLFF.

A few counts support this clone. The CDR3 here is CASRIVGQPQHF. The CDR3 coding sequence is TGTGCCAGCAGAATAGTCGGTCAGCCCCAGCATTTT. V gene TRBV28 combines with J gene TRBJ1-5; D not resolved. The germline V and J ends were trimmed by 6 bases and 6 bases, with 9 bases remaining between them. This CDR3 has 12 residues. Germline loops: CDR1 MDHEN, CDR2 SYDVKM.

The chain has TRBV11-2 and TRBJ1-4; D gene unclear. The CDR3 runs 15 residues. The germline V gene has CDR1 SGHAT and CDR2 FQNNGV. V was pared by 2 bases and J by 7 bases, with 14 bases between. The CDR3 region has the DNA TGTGCCAGCAGCTTAACTTCAAACGGGGTTGAAAAACTGTTTTTT. Its protein product is CASSLTSNGVEKLFF.

The chain uses TRBV19 and TRBJ2-3; 8 positions match TRBD2. The trim removed 3 bases at V and 1 base at J, leaving 3 bases unmatched. CDR1 and CDR2 from the germline V gene are LNHDA and SQIVND (reference sequence). The CDR3 is 15 residues long. CDR3 DNA sequence: TGTGCCAGTAGTATTAATAGCGGGGGCACAGATACGCAGTATTTT. This gives the protein CASSINSGGTDTQYF.

The chain couples TRBV15 to TRBJ1-4; TRBD1 agrees at 7 bases. Germline CDR1 LNHNV, CDR2 YYDKDF (reference sequence). Trimming cost V 1 base and J 4 bases; bases outside gene matches: 6. The CDR3 sequence is 16 residues long. In nucleotides, the CDR3 is TGTGCCACCAGCAGAGCAGGGGGATTTAGTAATGAAAAACTGTTTTTT. Its translation is CATSRAGGFSNEKLFF.

This chain uses TRBV6-1 with TRBJ1-5; no clear D. V was clipped by 2 bases and J by 3 bases, with 11 bases between them. The CDR3 extends over 15 amino acids. Per germline, CDR1 MNHNS and CDR2 SASEGT. The CDR3 DNA follows: TGTGCCAGCAGTGAAAGGCGGCAGTCCAATCAGCCCCAGCATTTT. Translated, it gives CASSERRQSNQPQHF.

By share, this clone ranks as medium-sized. V gene TRBV27 combines with J gene TRBJ1-2; TRBD1 matches 8 bases. The CDR3 covers 13 residues. Germline trimming cut 5 bases from V and 8 bases from J; bases unmatched to any gene: 7. CDR1 is MNHEY and CDR2 is SMNVEV in the germline V gene (reference sequence). The CDR3 loop is CASSPRTGNGYTF. In nucleotides, the CDR3 is TGTGCCAGCAGTCCCCGGACAGGGAACGGCTACACCTTC.

This chain uses TRBV29-1 with TRBJ1-1; maybe TRBD1 (5 bases). Germline CDR1 is SQVTM and CDR2 is ANQGSEA. The CDR3 is 13 residues long. V lost 5 bases and J lost 2, with 12 bases in between. This CDR3 reads CSVTPGLNTEAFF. CDR3 sequence (DNA): TGCAGCGTTACCCCGGGACTTAACACTGAAGCTTTCTTT.

The rearrangement joins TRBV5-1 to TRBJ2-2; 8 positions match TRBD1. CDR3 length equals 15 residues. Germline loops: CDR1 SGHRS, CDR2 YFSETQ. V lost 4 bases and J lost 0; bases outside the gene matches: 2. CDR3 nucleotide sequence: TGCGCCAGCAGCGGGACAGGAGCGAACACCGGGGAGCTGTTTTTT. The encoded protein is CASSGTGANTGELFF.

The J gene is TRBJ2-5, the V gene TRBV7-2; 8 nucleotides match TRBD1. Germline CDR1 reads SGHTA; CDR2 reads FQGNSA. This CDR3 region has 15 residues. V lost 5 bases and J lost 5; bases outside the gene matches: 10. The CDR3 reads CASSPAGGRLETQYF. CDR3 sequence (DNA): TGTGCCAGCAGCCCCGCAGGGGGCCGATTGGAGACCCAGTACTTC. The full variable domain, completed using reference TRBV7-2 and TRBJ2-5, is GAGVSQSPSNKVTEKGKDVELRCDPISGHTALYWYRQSLGQGLEFLIYFQGNSAPDKSGLPSDRFSAERTGGSVSTLTIQRTQQEDSAVYLCASSPAGGRLETQYFGPGTRLLVL.

The genes are TRBV4-1 and TRBJ1-5; TRBD1 might be the D (6 bases). V lost 0 bases, J lost 1 base, and 10 bases lay in between. The CDR3 has 16 amino acids. Per the germline V gene, CDR1 is MGHRA and CDR2 is YSYEKL. The CDR3 loop reads CASSQDLGASNQPQHF. As DNA, the CDR3 is TGCGCCAGCAGCCAAGATTTGGGGGCAAGCAATCAGCCCCAGCATTTT.

A word on this clone: Other DNA variants within this sample encode the same CDR3. V is TRBV2 and J is TRBJ2-2; TRBD1 aligns across 9 bases. The trim removed 3 bases at V and 1 base at J, leaving 0 bases unmatched. CDR3 length: 15 amino acids. Germline-derived CDR1 and CDR2 are SNHLY and FYNNEI. The CDR3 region has the DNA TGTGCCAGCAGTGAGACAGGGGGGAACACCGGGGAGCTGTTTTTT. Translating it yields CASSETGGNTGELFF.

This chain links TRBV6-1 with TRBJ2-2; D may be TRBD1 (5 bases). The CDR3 consists of 12 residues. The germline V gene encodes CDR1 MNHNS and CDR2 SASEGT. V gave up 6 bases and J gave up 5 bases, with 7 bases separating them. The CDR3 loop reads CASRPGTGELFF. In nucleotides, the CDR3 is TGTGCCAGCAGACCAGGGACCGGGGAGCTGTTTTTT.

This chain joins TRBV10-2 and TRBJ2-7; unclear D gene. The CDR3 contains 14 residues. Per germline, CDR1 WSHSY and CDR2 SAAADI. V was shortened by 3 bases and J by 0 bases, with 9 bases between the two germline ends. Written as DNA, the CDR3 is TGCGCCAGCAGTGATCTCCGCAGCTCCTACGAGCAGTACTTC. Amino acids: CASSDLRSSYEQYF.

V gene TRBV6-1 combines with J gene TRBJ1-1; perhaps TRBD1 as D (6 bases). Deletions cut 4 bases from V and 4 bases from J, with 19 bases between. CDR3 length: 16 amino acids. CDR1 is MNHNS and CDR2 is SASEGT in the germline V gene. The CDR3 spells CASSGFFPGRGTEAFF. CDR3 DNA: TGTGCCAGCAGTGGCTTTTTCCCGGGCAGGGGCACTGAAGCTTTCTTT.

The rearrangement joins TRBV28 to TRBJ2-1; TRBD1 matches at 10 bases. V shed 4 bases and J 5 bases; nucleotides not matched to a gene: 5. Germline assignment: CDR1 MDHEN and CDR2 SYDVKM. This CDR3 region has 15 residues. The CDR3: CASSSGQGDDNEQFF. The CDR3 nucleotides are TGTGCCAGCAGTTCTGGACAGGGGGACGACAATGAGCAGTTCTTC.

This clone was observed a few times. The chain uses TRBV10-3 and TRBJ1-1; the D is unclear. Trimming stripped 1 base from V and 4 bases from J, with 10 bases between. The CDR3 extends over 14 amino acids. Germline values: CDR1 ENHRY, CDR2 SYGVKD. CDR3 residues: CAISEFRGSTEAFF. DNA of the CDR3: TGTGCCATCAGTGAGTTCCGGGGTAGCACTGAAGCTTTCTTT.

The J gene is TRBJ2-3, the V gene TRBV19; 8 nucleotides line up with TRBD2. Germline V CDR1 and CDR2: LNHDA, SQIVND (reference sequence). The CDR3 extends over 14 amino acids. J was trimmed by 4 bases and V by 5 bases; bases with no gene match: 5. CDR3 amino acids: CASSPGLEADTQYF. The CDR3 region has the DNA TGTGCCAGTAGTCCGGGACTAGAAGCAGATACGCAGTATTTT.

With respect to this clone: An end of the junction does not agree with germline; a read error may underlie this. The chain carries TRBV7-9 and TRBJ2-1, with 10 nucleotides matching TRBD1. Germline V gives CDR1 SEHNR, CDR2 FQNEAQ (reference sequence). CDR3 length equals 19 residues. CDR3 bases: TGTTCCAGCAGCACAACGTCCGGGACAGGGGAGTTTTCCTACAATGAGCAGTTCTTC. This translates into CSSSTTSGTGEFSYNEQFF.

In nucleotides, the CDR3 is TGTGCCAGCAACCTACCCCCGGGGGGGACGGGTGCTGAAGCTTTCTTT. It specifies CASNLPPGGTGAEAFF. The chain is built from TRBV2 and TRBJ1-1; possible D gene TRBD1, 5 bases. The CDR3 runs 16 residues. Deletions cut 7 bases from V and 6 bases from J, with 24 bases between. Germline V gene lookup returns CDR1 SNHLY and CDR2 FYNNEI.

This clone has only a few counts. The chain joins TRBV10-2 to TRBJ1-1, with TRBD1 as a possible D gene (5 bases). The V gene lost 5 bases and the J gene lost 5 bases, with 18 bases spanning the gap. This CDR3 is 15 amino acids long. Germline assignment: CDR1 WSHSY and CDR2 SAAADI. CDR3 protein: CASSYPVGGTTEAFF. Written as DNA, the CDR3 is TGCGCCAGCAGTTACCCCGTGGGGGGTACGACTGAAGCTTTCTTT.

The V call is TRBV28, the J call TRBJ2-2, with D perhaps TRBD1 (7 bases). Germline CDR1 and CDR2: MDHEN and SYDVKM. The germline V and J ends were trimmed by 5 bases and 2 bases, with 18 bases remaining between them. The CDR3 extends over 17 amino acids. CDR3 DNA sequence: TGTGCCAGCAGTAAACCTCGTCAGGGGGGAAACACCGGGGAGCTGTTTTTT. It is translated as CASSKPRQGGNTGELFF. Supplemented by reference TRBV28 and TRBJ2-2, the full variable domain reads DVKVTQSSRYLVKRTGEKVFLECVQDMDHENMFWYRQDPGLGLRLIYFSYDVKMKEKGDIPEGYSVSREKKERFSLILESASTNQTSMYLCASSKPRQGGNTGELFFGEGSRLTVL.